A selection of T cell receptor beta chains follows, all from one sample in a study of shared clonotypes between healthy human individuals. Sequencing used immunoSEQ multiplex PCR; TCRdb keeps in-frame clones, though not all of them. The sample has around 600,000 clones, 97% seen once. The sequencing sample was made of naive CD4+ T cells sorted from blood. The receptors were sampled from a woman aged 25 to 45 in good health. Both conserved end residues are part of each CDR3. Fields, in order: J gene, D gene, clone size, V gene, CDR3 protein, CDR3 DNA. The D gene is left open where the match is weak. Not every row has a clone size; where given, it reads once, few, many or a size class.

>TRBJ1-2|NA|once|TRBV28
CASSLGDYGYTF
TGTGCCAGCAGTTTAGGAGACTATGGCTACACCTTC
>TRBJ2-7|NA|NA|TRBV28
CASSSTGLGLSEQYF
TGTGCCAGCAGTTCCACAGGGCTCGGACTCAGCGAGCAGTACTTC
>TRBJ1-5|TRBD1|NA|TRBV6-5
CASSPDRVEPQHF
TGTGCCAGCAGTCCGGACAGGGTCGAGCCCCAGCATTTT
>TRBJ2-7|TRBD2|NA|TRBV5-4
CASSRSGLAYEQYF
TGTGCCAGCAGTCGATCGGGACTAGCCTACGAGCAGTACTTC
>TRBJ2-1|TRBD1|NA|TRBV23-1
CASSPPTGQTYNEQFF
TGCGCCAGCAGTCCCCCGACGGGACAGACCTACAATGAGCAGTTCTTC
>TRBJ1-1|TRBD1|NA|TRBV4-2
CASSPPGQGSAFF
TGTGCCAGCAGCCCACCTGGACAGGGATCAGCTTTCTTT
>TRBJ2-1|TRBD2|NA|TRBV4-1
CASSQGSPSGERNEQFF
TGCGCCAGCAGCCAAGGCTCGCCTAGCGGGGAAAGAAATGAGCAGTTCTTC
>TRBJ1-5|NA|NA|TRBV19
CASRLLNGQPQHF
TGTGCCAGTAGGTTGCTGAATGGGCAGCCCCAGCATTTT
>TRBJ2-6|TRBD2|NA|TRBV5-1
CASSPQAAGEIGANVLTF
TGCGCCAGCAGCCCCCAAGCAGCGGGAGAAATTGGGGCCAACGTCCTGACTTTC
>TRBJ1-5|TRBD1|NA|TRBV7-9
CASSPTGYQPQHF
TGTGCCAGCAGCCCGACAGGGTACCAGCCCCAGCATTTT
>TRBJ2-7|NA|once|TRBV25-1
CASGQGGIWSYEQYF
TGTGCCAGCGGGCAGGGGGGGATATGGTCCTACGAGCAGTACTTC
>TRBJ2-5|NA|NA|TRBV5-1
CASSLDTPIETQYF
TGCGCCAGCAGCTTGGACACCCCGATAGAGACCCAGTACTTC
>TRBJ2-3|NA|NA|TRBV5-1
CASSLVADTDTQYF
TGCGCCAGCAGCTTGGTGGCGGACACAGATACGCAGTATTTT
>TRBJ1-1|NA|NA|TRBV15
CATSRAPQAGGMNTEAFF
TGTGCCACCAGCAGAGCTCCACAGGCCGGGGGGATGAACACTGAAGCTTTCTTT
>TRBJ2-5|NA|NA|TRBV28
CASSFPPNQETQYF
TGTGCCAGCAGTTTCCCACCCAATCAAGAGACCCAGTACTTC
>TRBJ2-2|NA|NA|TRBV10-3
CATNPGSGELFF
TGTGCCACCAACCCGGGATCCGGGGAGCTGTTTTTT
>TRBJ2-7|NA|NA|TRBV11-2
CASQRGATYEQYF
TGTGCCAGCCAACGAGGGGCCACCTACGAGCAGTACTTC
>TRBJ2-7|TRBD1|NA|TRBV29-1
CSAGQGRGEQYF
TGCAGCGCAGGACAGGGGAGGGGCGAGCAGTACTTC
>TRBJ2-6|NA|NA|TRBV29-1
CSVDWAGANVLTF
TGCAGCGTTGACTGGGCTGGGGCCAACGTCCTGACTTTC
>TRBJ2-7|TRBD1|once|TRBV5-1
CASSAMGQGAYEQYF
TGCGCCAGCAGCGCAATGGGACAGGGGGCATACGAGCAGTACTTC
>TRBJ2-1|TRBD2|NA|TRBV28
CASSLDPRTSGRDYLSYNEQFF
TGTGCCAGCAGTTTAGATCCTCGGACTAGCGGGAGGGATTACCTCTCCTACAATGAGCAGTTCTTC
>TRBJ2-7|TRBD1|NA|TRBV18
CASSSGTGGPGEQYF
TGTGCCAGCTCTTCCGGGACAGGCGGGCCCGGCGAGCAGTACTTC
>TRBJ1-2|NA|NA|TRBV11-2
CASSLETDGYTF
TGTGCCAGCAGCTTAGAAACTGATGGCTACACCTTC
>TRBJ2-7|NA|once|TRBV7-5
CVRSLGVGGEQYF
TGTGTCAGAAGCTTAGGGGTGGGCGGCGAGCAGTACTTC
>TRBJ1-4|NA|once|TRBV15
CATSRVRVVGEKLFF
TGTGCCACCAGCAGAGTTAGGGTGGTGGGTGAAAAACTGTTTTTT
>TRBJ2-5|NA|NA|TRBV10-1
CASSGPGVETQYF
TGCGCCAGTTCGGGACCCGGCGTGGAGACCCAGTACTTC
>TRBJ2-1|TRBD2|NA|TRBV11-3
CASSFRTSGSSVNEQFF
TGTGCCAGCAGCTTTCGGACTAGCGGGAGTAGCGTTAATGAGCAGTTCTTC
>TRBJ2-1|TRBD2|NA|TRBV5-6
CASSLPPTSLVFSEQFF
TGTGCCAGCAGCTTGCCCCCGACTAGCCTGGTTTTCAGTGAGCAGTTCTTC
>TRBJ2-7|NA|NA|TRBV30
CAWGRERYEQYF
TGTGCCTGGGGCCGGGAGCGATACGAGCAGTACTTC
>TRBJ2-5|TRBD1|NA|TRBV9
CASSDRQGGRVLETQYF
TGTGCCAGCAGCGACCGACAGGGGGGGAGGGTGTTGGAGACCCAGTACTTC
>TRBJ2-7|NA|NA|TRBV30
CAWSLGSVYEQYF
TGTGCCTGGAGTTTGGGGAGCGTCTACGAGCAGTACTTC
>TRBJ1-1|TRBD1|NA|TRBV25-1
CASTDRTGRATEAFF
TGTGCCAGCACGGATCGGACAGGGAGAGCTACTGAAGCTTTCTTT
>TRBJ2-7|NA|NA|TRBV7-8
CASSFRWEYPYEQYF
TGTGCCAGCAGCTTTCGGTGGGAGTATCCCTACGAGCAGTACTTC
>TRBJ1-1|NA|NA|TRBV6-5
CASSQIGTNTEAFF
TGTGCCAGCAGCCAAATAGGGACAAACACTGAAGCTTTCTTT
>TRBJ2-6|TRBD2|NA|TRBV5-4
CASSLAGLAAGANVLTF
TGTGCCAGCAGCCTGGCGGGACTAGCGGCTGGGGCCAACGTCCTGACTTTC
>TRBJ2-5|NA|NA|TRBV11-3
CASSLEGQETQYF
TGTGCCAGCAGCCTCGAAGGACAAGAGACCCAGTACTTC
>TRBJ2-7|NA|NA|TRBV2
CASSEGMGSSYEQYF
TGTGCCAGCAGTGAGGGGATGGGGAGCTCCTACGAGCAGTACTTC
>TRBJ1-5|TRBD1|NA|TRBV6-1
CASSRTGDGNQPQHF
TGTGCCAGCAGCCGTACAGGGGACGGCAATCAGCCCCAGCATTTT
>TRBJ1-1|NA|NA|TRBV10-3
CASGREENTEAFF
TGTGCCAGCGGCCGCGAGGAGAACACTGAAGCTTTCTTT
>TRBJ2-3|NA|NA|TRBV6-6
CASSYTRPTDTQYF
TGTGCCAGCAGTTACACTAGGCCCACAGATACGCAGTATTTT
>TRBJ2-1|NA|NA|TRBV18
CASSPQGGDNEQFF
TGTGCCAGCTCACCCCAAGGAGGAGACAATGAGCAGTTCTTC
>TRBJ2-3|NA|once|TRBV5-6
CASSLGDTQYF
TGTGCCAGCAGCTTGGGCGATACGCAGTATTTT
>TRBJ2-7|NA|NA|TRBV18
CASSSFENEQYF
TGTGCCAGCTCATCATTCGAAAACGAGCAGTACTTC
>TRBJ1-2|NA|NA|TRBV7-9
CASSSLNYGYTF
TGTGCCAGCAGCTCCCTTAACTATGGCTACACCTTC
>TRBJ2-2|TRBD2|NA|TRBV6-4
CASSVLAATGELFF
TGTGCCAGCAGTGTGCTAGCGGCCACCGGGGAGCTGTTTTTT
>TRBJ2-4|TRBD2|once|TRBV9
CASSVESGPFRGGAKNIQYF
TGTGCCAGCAGCGTAGAATCAGGGCCATTTCGGGGGGGCGCCAAAAACATTCAGTACTTC
>TRBJ2-1|NA|NA|TRBV19
CASSILSGQNEQFF
TGTGCCAGTAGTATACTGAGCGGGCAAAATGAGCAGTTCTTC
>TRBJ2-1|NA|NA|TRBV30
CAWRRRTGGIGGNEQFF
TGTGCCTGGAGGCGTCGAACCGGGGGAATCGGTGGCAATGAGCAGTTCTTC
>TRBJ2-2|NA|NA|TRBV25-1
CASSDTGELFF
TGTGCCAGCAGTGACACCGGGGAGCTGTTTTTT
>TRBJ2-5|TRBD2|NA|TRBV9
CASSVGRASGSLETQYF
TGTGCCAGCAGCGTAGGTAGGGCTAGCGGGAGTTTGGAGACCCAGTACTTC
>TRBJ1-1|TRBD1|NA|TRBV5-1
CASSSLGTENTEAFF
TGCGCCAGCAGCTCACTTGGGACAGAGAACACTGAAGCTTTCTTT
>TRBJ1-2|NA|NA|TRBV28
CASSQLRGRNGYTF
TGTGCCAGCAGCCAACTACGGGGGCGCAATGGCTACACCTTC
>TRBJ1-5|NA|once|TRBV28
CASSFDLLGFLENQPQHF
TGTGCCAGCAGTTTCGACCTGCTGGGGTTTTTGGAAAATCAGCCCCAGCATTTT
>TRBJ1-2|NA|NA|TRBV30
CAWSRGTGTNYGYTF
TGTGCCTGGAGTAGGGGGACTGGGACTAACTATGGCTACACCTTC
>TRBJ2-2|NA|NA|TRBV5-1
CASSRGDSNTGELFF
TGCGCCAGCAGCCGGGGCGACAGCAACACCGGGGAGCTGTTTTTT
>TRBJ2-1|NA|NA|TRBV28
CASSLNGFSTNEQFF
TGTGCCAGCAGTTTAAACGGCTTTTCGACCAATGAGCAGTTCTTC
>TRBJ1-5|NA|once|TRBV6-5
CASSSNRLGQPQHF
TGTGCCAGCAGTTCTAACAGGTTAGGCCAGCCCCAGCATTTT
>TRBJ2-2|NA|NA|TRBV18
CASSPSRAGELFF
TGTGCCAGCTCACCATCGCGGGCCGGGGAGCTGTTTTTT
>TRBJ1-3|TRBD1|once|TRBV7-2
CASSLWTGSGNTIYF
TGTGCCAGCAGCTTATGGACAGGTTCCGGAAACACCATATATTTT
>TRBJ2-5|NA|NA|TRBV7-9
CASSLSAEETQYF
TGTGCCAGCAGCTTATCGGCCGAAGAGACCCAGTACTTC